This TCR beta chain was recovered during a study of cytomegalovirus exposure and HLA in healthy donors. Study-level information: The 100 to 150 validation repertoires were reported in a later analysis to have been generated on the same platform as the roughly 630 first-cohort repertoires.

The protocol was immunoSEQ multiplex PCR, while the TCRdb copy is restricted to in-frame clones and leaves out a portion. Of approximately 160,000 clones in the sample, roughly 89% were seen once. CDR3 length equals 15 residues. Germline CDR1 and CDR2: MNHNS and SASEGT. The junction had 6 bases not matched to a gene; V was cut back by 4 bases and J by 4 bases. The sample was PBMCs. The rearrangement joins TRBV6-1 to TRBJ2-2; 7 bases map to TRBD2. The source is a woman aged 18-29 years in good health and CMV-seropositive. The CDR3: CASSGFAGATGELFF. CDR3 nucleotides: TGTGCCAGCAGTGGGTTTGCGGGAGCCACCGGGGAGCTGTTTTTT.